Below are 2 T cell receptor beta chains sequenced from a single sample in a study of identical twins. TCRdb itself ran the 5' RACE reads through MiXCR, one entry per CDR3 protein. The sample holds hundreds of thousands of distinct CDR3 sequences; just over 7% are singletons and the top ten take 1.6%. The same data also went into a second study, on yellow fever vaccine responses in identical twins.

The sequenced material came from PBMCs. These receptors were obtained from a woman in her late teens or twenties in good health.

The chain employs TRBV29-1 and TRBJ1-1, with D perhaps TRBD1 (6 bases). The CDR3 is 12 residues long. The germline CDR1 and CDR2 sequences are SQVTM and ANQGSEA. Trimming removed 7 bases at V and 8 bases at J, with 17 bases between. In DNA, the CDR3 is TGCAGCGCCCCCCAAGGTAGGGGGGAAGCTTTCTTT. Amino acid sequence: CSAPQGRGEAFF.

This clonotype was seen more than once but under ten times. CDR3 nucleotide sequence: TGCAGCGCCCCGACTCTCGTTGGCACAGATACGCAGTATTTT. This sequence encodes CSAPTLVGTDTQYF. The J gene is TRBJ2-3, the V gene TRBV29-1; D not certain. Germline V gives CDR1 SQVTM, CDR2 ANQGSEA. CDR3 length equals 14 residues. V lost 7 bases and J 1 base, leaving 15 bases between the germline ends.